The 30 T cell receptor beta chains below were found in one sample sequenced in a study of PD-1 blockade in classical Hodgkin lymphoma (dated by TCRdb to the early 2020s). To prepare the library, the immunoSEQ multiplex PCR assay was applied. TCRdb's version of the immuneACCESS table is confined to in-frame rearrangements and falls short of the full clone set. An unresolved V gene accounts for under half of the shortfall where checked; the remainder is of unknown origin. This sample comprises around 35,000 clones, around 68% of them detected only once. The ten most abundant clones make up about 3.9% of the sample. Explained via the paper, the time point label denotes: cycle 4 day 1 (C4D1), after more than five weeks of nivolumab. Every trial patient had relapsed after autologous stem cell transplantation, and cohorts A, B and C differed in prior brentuximab vedotin exposure. Sequenced material: peripheral blood mononuclear cells (PBMCs), taken before the fourth cycle of nivolumab. These receptors were obtained from a human donor with classical Hodgkin lymphoma.

This clone was counted a few times. This specimen includes other DNA sequences encoding the same CDR3. This chain uses TRBV10-2 with TRBJ1-5, with D uncertain. This CDR3 has 12 residues. The V gene's germline CDR1 is WSHSY and CDR2 SAAADI. V was pared by 6 bases and J by 3 bases, with 6 bases between. The chain's CDR3 is CASSPSNQPQHF. In DNA, the CDR3 is TGCGCCAGCAGCCCGTCCAATCAGCCCCAGCATTTT.

The gene calls are TRBV6-5 and TRBJ2-2; perhaps D is TRBD1 or TRBD2 (6 bases each). V lost 0 bases, J lost 4 bases, and 9 bases lay in between. Germline CDR1 and CDR2: MNHEY and SVGAGI. The CDR3 extends over 15 amino acids. CDR3 bases: TGTGCCAGCAGTTACTCGCCGGGGGCCACCGGGGAGCTGTTTTTT. Amino acid sequence: CASSYSPGATGELFF.

This chain uses TRBV19 with TRBJ2-1; TRBD1 is a possible D gene (6 bases). The CDR3 extends over 17 amino acids. Germline V gene data show CDR1 as LNHDA and CDR2 as SQIVND (reference sequence). V was cut by 1 base and J by 0 bases, with 13 bases left in between. CDR3: CASSIGQAGGSYNEQFF. The CDR3 nucleotides are TGTGCCAGTAGTATAGGACAGGCGGGTGGCTCCTACAATGAGCAGTTCTTC.

The chain employs TRBV30 and TRBJ1-2; 7 positions match TRBD1. The CDR3 covers 13 residues. Germline V gene lookup returns CDR1 GTSNPN and CDR2 SVGIG (reference sequence). The V gene end was trimmed by 2 bases and the J gene end by 6 bases; junction bases not matched to a gene: 6. The CDR3: CAWSPRGVDGYTF. Here the CDR3 DNA reads TGTGCCTGGAGTCCCAGGGGGGTGGATGGCTACACCTTC.

The genes are TRBV6-5 and TRBJ1-3, with D maybe TRBD1 (5 bases). V was cut by 5 bases and J by 3 bases, with 14 bases left in between. Per germline, CDR1 MNHEY and CDR2 SVGAGI. The length of the CDR3 is 15 residues. The CDR3 sequence is CASSTGGAVGNTIYF. CDR3 bases: TGTGCCAGCAGTACGGGGGGAGCGGTTGGAAACACCATATATTTT.

The V call is TRBV5-4, the J call TRBJ2-7; D is perhaps TRBD1 (5 bases). This CDR3 is built from 15 residues. V was pared by 1 base and J by 7 bases, with 18 bases between. The germline CDR1 and CDR2 sequences are SGHNT and YYREEE (reference sequence). CDR3 bases: TGTGCCAGCAGCTTGTATATAGGGGAAGGACGTGAGCAGTACTTC. It yields the protein CASSLYIGEGREQYF. Based on the CDR3 plus reference TRBV5-4 and TRBJ2-7, the full variable domain is ETGVTQSPTHLIKTRGQQVTLRCSSQSGHNTVSWYQQALGQGPQFIFQYYREEENGRGNFPPRFSGLQFPNYSSELNVNALELDDSALYLCASSLYIGEGREQYFGPGTRLTVT.

This clone showed up just once. This chain links TRBV30 with TRBJ2-5, with 8 bases lining up with TRBD2. Germline trimming cut 2 bases from V and 5 bases from J; bases unmatched to any gene: 7. This CDR3 comprises 14 residues. Per germline, CDR1 GTSNPN and CDR2 SVGIG (reference sequence). Here the CDR3 reads CAWSSGTRGETQYF. As DNA, the CDR3 is TGTGCCTGGAGTTCGGGGACTAGGGGGGAGACCCAGTACTTC.

The rearrangement uses TRBV10-3 and TRBJ1-2; 9 nucleotides line up with TRBD1. The length of the CDR3 is 16 residues. Per the germline V gene, CDR1 is ENHRY and CDR2 is SYGVKD. The ends lost 10 bases at V and 6 bases at J; junction bases unmatched: 18. The CDR3 is CATRSADRGLMDGYTF. Written as DNA, the CDR3 is TGTGCCACTAGATCCGCGGACAGGGGTTTGATGGATGGCTACACCTTC.

The chain combines TRBV19 with TRBJ2-3; the D gene is possibly TRBD2 (5 bases). V lost 8 bases to trimming and J lost 1 base, with 13 bases between them. CDR3 length: 14 residues. Looked up from germline, CDR1 is LNHDA and CDR2 is SQIVND (reference sequence). CDR3 coding DNA: TGTGCCAGTTCAAATGCGGAGGGCACAGATACGCAGTATTTT. This codes for CASSNAEGTDTQYF.

The chain employs TRBV7-2 and TRBJ2-3, with TRBD2 identical over 12 bases. The germline CDR1 and CDR2 sequences are SGHTA and FQGNSA. Trimming cost V 0 bases and J 3 bases; bases outside gene matches: 7. The CDR3 runs 18 residues. The CDR3, as DNA: TGTGCCAGCAGCTTAGCCCCGACTAGCGGGAGATTGACAGATACGCAGTATTTT. This gives the protein CASSLAPTSGRLTDTQYF.

V gene TRBV27 combines with J gene TRBJ1-1, with TRBD1 identical over 7 bases. Germline CDR1 MNHEY, CDR2 SMNVEV (reference sequence). J gave up 4 bases and V 0 bases, and 8 bases lay outside the gene matches. The CDR3 runs 16 residues. CDR3 in amino acids: CASSLSTGKVGTEAFF. For the CDR3, the DNA is TGTGCCAGCAGTTTATCGACAGGGAAGGTTGGCACTGAAGCTTTCTTT.

This clone was seen only a few times. The chain combines TRBV18 with TRBJ1-2; D not certain. This CDR3 has 12 residues. Trimming took 8 bases from V and 7 from J, leaving 14 bases between them. Germline CDR1 KGHSH, CDR2 LQKENI. As DNA, the CDR3 is TGTGCCAGCCTCCTCGGGGTAACTGGCTACACCTTC. Encoded protein: CASLLGVTGYTF.

This clone showed up just a few times. V usage is TRBV6-5 and J usage is TRBJ2-6; the D is unclear. Germline V gene sequence: CDR1 MNHEY, CDR2 SVGAGI. The germline V and J ends were trimmed by 4 bases and 7 bases, with 8 bases remaining between them. The CDR3 runs to 13 residues. Written as DNA, the CDR3 is TGTGCCAGCAGTTCCTCTCTAGCCAACGTCCTGACTTTC. Amino acids: CASSSSLANVLTF.

The chain uses TRBV7-9 and TRBJ1-1; D is unresolved. From germline, CDR1 is SEHNR and CDR2 FQNEAQ (reference sequence). V was clipped by 5 bases and J by 3 bases, with 28 bases between them. This CDR3 spans 19 amino acids. The CDR3 bases are TGTGCCAGCAGCCCTACGCAGTGGGCTGATAGGGTCTATTACACTGAAGCTTTCTTT. It is translated as CASSPTQWADRVYYTEAFF.

J is TRBJ2-2 and V is TRBV7-9; 8 bases align to TRBD1. V lost 5 bases, J lost 1 base, and 6 bases stayed unmatched. CDR3 length: 16 residues. Germline-derived CDR1 and CDR2 are SEHNR and FQNEAQ (reference sequence). CDR3 sequence (DNA): TGTGCCAGCAGCCGTCCAGGGACAGGGAACACCGGGGAGCTGTTTTTT. Protein: CASSRPGTGNTGELFF.

The gene calls are TRBV14 and TRBJ2-1; the D gene is possibly TRBD2 (5 bases). Trimming removed 0 bases from V and 5 bases from J, with 14 bases in between. Germline V gene data show CDR1 as SGHDN and CDR2 as FVKESK. The CDR3 consists of 16 residues. The CDR3 protein is CASSQDWAGLNNEQFF. DNA of the CDR3: TGTGCCAGCAGCCAAGATTGGGCGGGTCTAAACAATGAGCAGTTCTTC.

The chain recombines TRBV5-1 with TRBJ1-5; 7 nucleotides match TRBD1. CDR3 length equals 15 residues. Germline V lookup: CDR1 SGHRS, CDR2 YFSETQ. V lost 0 bases to trimming and J lost 0 bases; unmatched junction nucleotides: 0. For the CDR3, the DNA is TGCGCCAGCAGCTTGGACAGGGGTAGCAATCAGCCCCAGCATTTT. Protein product: CASSLDRGSNQPQHF.

This clone has a single count. The V gene is TRBV6-5, the J gene TRBJ1-1; 7 positions match TRBD1. V dropped 0 bases and J dropped 0; count of bases not matched to a gene: 1. The CDR3 spans 15 residues. Per the germline V gene, CDR1 is MNHEY and CDR2 is SVGAGI. The CDR3: CASSYSGTVNTEAFF. The CDR3 nucleotides read TGTGCCAGCAGTTACTCCGGGACAGTGAACACTGAAGCTTTCTTT.

This clone was found a few times. The V call is TRBV5-1, the J call TRBJ2-7; D ambiguous. CDR1 SGHRS and CDR2 YFSETQ come from the germline V gene. V lost 1 base and J 0 bases, leaving 11 bases between the germline ends. This CDR3 region has 15 residues. The CDR3 loop is CASSLWDSISYEQYF. In nucleotides, the CDR3 is TGCGCCAGCAGCTTGTGGGATTCCATCTCCTACGAGCAGTACTTC.

This clone has a single count. The V gene is TRBV7-7, the J gene TRBJ2-7, with 9 bases that match TRBD1. From germline, CDR1 is SSHAT and CDR2 FNYEAQ (reference sequence). Trimming cost V 5 bases and J 5 bases; bases outside gene matches: 10. The CDR3 is 15 residues long. CDR3 DNA sequence: TGTGCCAGCAGCAGGCCGGGACAGGGTTTCGACGAGCAGTACTTC. It specifies CASSRPGQGFDEQYF. The full variable domain, with the rest looked up from reference TRBV7-7 and TRBJ2-7, is GAGVSQSPRYKVTKRGQDVTLRCDPISSHATLYWYQQALGQGPEFLTYFNYEAQPDKSGLPSDRFSAERPEGSISTLTIQRTEQRDSAMYRCASSRPGQGFDEQYFGPGTRLTVT.

The V and J genes are TRBV7-9 and TRBJ2-7; D is uncertain. The V end lost 1 base, the J end lost 5 bases, and 9 bases lay between the germline ends. CDR1 SEHNR and CDR2 FQNEAQ come from the germline V gene (reference sequence). CDR3 size: 13 residues. For the CDR3, the DNA is TGTGCCAGCAGCTTAGGGGTAAGGGACGAGCAGTACTTC. Translated, it gives CASSLGVRDEQYF.

This sequence joins TRBV6-4 and TRBJ2-2; D possibly uses TRBD1 or TRBD2 (6 bases each). The germline CDR1 and CDR2 sequences are MRHNA and SNTAGT. Trimming removed 6 bases from V and 6 bases from J, with 14 bases in between. This CDR3 has 14 amino acids. The CDR3 DNA is TGTGCCAGCAGGTCGGAGGGGGTAGCCGGGGAGCTGTTTTTT. Its translation: CASRSEGVAGELFF.

The rearrangement uses TRBV6-5 and TRBJ1-4; 9 bases agree with TRBD1. Trimming took 5 bases from V and 7 from J; bases not matched to a gene: 8. Germline lookup yields CDR1 MNHEY and CDR2 SVGAGI. This CDR3 is 15 amino acids long. CDR3 in amino acids: CASSIHRGQGEKLFF. As DNA, the CDR3 is TGTGCCAGCAGTATCCACAGGGGGCAAGGTGAAAAACTGTTTTTT.

In its sample, this clone was seen once. V usage is TRBV2 and J usage is TRBJ1-2; D possibly corresponds to TRBD1 (5 bases). V lost 6 bases, J lost 6 bases, and 14 bases lay in between. The V gene's germline CDR1 is SNHLY and CDR2 FYNNEI. The CDR3 length is 13 residues. The CDR3 DNA follows: TGTGCCAGCAGAGACAGCGAAGTTAATGGCTACACCTTC. Encoded protein: CASRDSEVNGYTF.

In this sample, this clone turned up a few times. J is TRBJ2-1 and V is TRBV7-2; weak D call: TRBD1 (5 bases). V gave up 5 bases and J gave up 0 bases, with 17 bases separating them. Germline V gene data show CDR1 as SGHTA and CDR2 as FQGNSA. This CDR3 region has 17 residues. As DNA, the CDR3 is TGTGCCAGCAGCCCCCGTAGGGGCACAGGCTCCTACAATGAGCAGTTCTTC. Protein: CASSPRRGTGSYNEQFF.

This clone appeared once. The chain links TRBV25-1 to TRBJ2-1; D is unresolved. The CDR3 spans 13 residues. Germline CDR1 and CDR2: MGHDK and SYGVNS. The V gene lost 2 bases and the J gene lost 4 bases, with 6 bases spanning the gap. CDR3 nucleotide sequence: TGTGCCAGCAGTGAAACCCTATACAATGAGCAGTTCTTC. Its protein is CASSETLYNEQFF.

This chain links TRBV2 with TRBJ1-5, with 12 bases aligning to TRBD1. Germline CDR1 SNHLY, CDR2 FYNNEI. The CDR3 covers 17 residues. V trimming: 0 bases; J trimming: 6 bases; junction bases outside the gene matches: 6. CDR3 coding DNA: TGTGCCAGCAGTGAAGCGAGGGGACAGGGGGCTGGTCAGCCCCAGCATTTT. The encoded protein is CASSEARGQGAGQPQHF.

This chain joins TRBV7-2 and TRBJ2-5, with D possibly being TRBD2 (6 bases). In germline, CDR1 is SGHTA, CDR2 FQGNSA. V was shortened by 4 bases and J by 1 base, with 10 bases between the two germline ends. This CDR3 region has 14 residues. CDR3 DNA: TGTGCCAGCAGCTCCTCGGGACTCCAAGAGACCCAGTACTTC. Translating it yields CASSSSGLQETQYF.

The chain recombines TRBV11-2 with TRBJ2-7; TRBD2 might be the D (5 bases). CDR1 SGHAT and CDR2 FQNNGV come from the germline V gene. Trimming removed 0 bases from V and 7 bases from J, with 10 bases in between. The CDR3 runs to 13 residues. The CDR3 region has the DNA TGTGCCAGCAGCTTAGATGTGGAGGAGGAGCAGTACTTC. Protein: CASSLDVEEEQYF.

The chain employs TRBV5-4 and TRBJ1-2; D not certain. CDR1 and CDR2 from the germline V gene are SGHNT and YYREEE (reference sequence). This CDR3 has 15 amino acids. The ends were cut back, 7 bases at V and 5 bases at J, with 21 bases in the middle. The CDR3 loop is CASAPNPPGRYGYTF. Written as DNA, the CDR3 is TGTGCCAGCGCCCCCAACCCCCCAGGACGATATGGCTACACCTTC.